The 31 T cell receptor beta chains below all came from one sample that was sequenced in a study of cytomegalovirus exposure and HLA in healthy donors. The table came from immunoSEQ multiplex PCR; TCRdb's copy has only in-frame clones and leaves some out. This sample has over 150,000 clones, with approximately 80% found just once. The sample taken for sequencing was PBMCs. These receptors came from a woman in her thirties in good health and CMV-seropositive.

The chain recombines TRBV29-1 with TRBJ2-6; D possibly corresponds to TRBD2 (5 bases). V was pared by 4 bases and J by 0 bases, with 7 bases between. Looked up from germline, CDR1 is SQVTM and CDR2 is ANQGSEA. This CDR3 is built from 14 residues. CDR3 sequence (DNA): TGCAGCGTTGCCGGGAACTCTGGGGCCAACGTCCTGACTTTC. Protein sequence: CSVAGNSGANVLTF.

The chain recombines TRBV7-9 with TRBJ2-7; TRBD2 matches 12 bases. Per germline, CDR1 SEHNR and CDR2 FQNEAQ (reference sequence). The V segment lost 6 bases and the J segment 0 bases; nucleotides outside the gene matches: 3. The CDR3 spans 15 residues. This CDR3 reads CASSSSGRGSYEQYF. DNA for the CDR3: TGTGCCAGCAGTTCTAGCGGGAGGGGCTCCTACGAGCAGTACTTC.

This chain joins TRBV4-1 and TRBJ1-5; tentative D call: TRBD1 (5 bases). Germline lookup yields CDR1 MGHRA and CDR2 YSYEKL. V lost 0 bases to trimming and J lost 6 bases, with 15 bases between them. This CDR3 has 16 residues. The CDR3 region is CASSQDRIQGGQPQHF. The DNA for the CDR3 is TGCGCCAGCAGCCAAGACCGGATCCAGGGAGGTCAGCCCCAGCATTTT.

The chain recombines TRBV18 with TRBJ1-5; 11 nucleotides align to TRBD1. Per germline, CDR1 KGHSH and CDR2 LQKENI. Trimming removed 5 bases from V and 4 bases from J; junction bases left unmatched: 7. CDR3 length: 16 amino acids. The CDR3 DNA reads TGTGCCAGCTCATTTAGCGGGACAGGGGGAAATCAGCCCCAGCATTTT. Protein: CASSFSGTGGNQPQHF. Based on the CDR3 plus reference TRBV18 and TRBJ1-5, the full variable domain is NAGVMQNPRHLVRRRGQEARLRCSPMKGHSHVYWYRQLPEEGLKFMVYLQKENIIDESGMPKERFSAEFPKEGPSILRIQQVVRGDSAAYFCASSFSGTGGNQPQHFGDGTRLSIL.

Turning to this clone: Germline is not matched at one junction end, which may reflect a read error. V usage is TRBV2 and J usage is TRBJ2-1, with a possible D match to TRBD2 (6 bases). CDR1 is SNHLY, CDR2 FYNNEI, per germline. The CDR3 is 15 amino acids. The CDR3 sequence: CASREDGLPYNEQFF. CDR3 DNA: TGTGCCAGCAGAGAAGATGGACTACCCTACAATGAGCAGTTCTTC. Variable domain in full (rest from reference TRBV2 and TRBJ2-1): EPEVTQTPSHQVTQMGQEVILRCVPISNHLYFYWYRQILGQKVEFLVSFYNNEISEKSEIFDDQFSVERPDGSNFTLKIRSTKLEDSAMYFCASREDGLPYNEQFFGPGTRLTVL.

J is TRBJ2-7 and V is TRBV5-8; TRBD1 matches at 9 bases. Germline CDR1 reads SGHTS; CDR2 reads YDEGEE. V lost 6 bases to trimming and J lost 10 bases; unmatched junction nucleotides: 11. This CDR3 has 13 amino acids. The DNA of the CDR3 is TGTGCCAGCACCCTCAGGGGGACAGGGAAACAGTACTTC. Translating gives CASTLRGTGKQYF.

This clone showed up just once. The chain carries TRBV2 and TRBJ2-2; D is perhaps TRBD2 (6 bases). The length of the CDR3 is 18 residues. V was trimmed by 6 bases and J by 7 bases, leaving 27 bases between them. Germline V gene lookup returns CDR1 SNHLY and CDR2 FYNNEI. For the CDR3, the DNA is TGTGCCAGCAGGCTCGGGGGATTTCTCCACCACAACGGCGGGGAGCTGTTTTTT. It encodes CASRLGGFLHHNGGELFF.

The chain couples TRBV15 to TRBJ2-6; 7 nucleotides align to TRBD2. Per the germline V gene, CDR1 is LNHNV and CDR2 is YYDKDF (reference sequence). The ends lost 3 bases at V and 2 bases at J; junction bases unmatched: 16. CDR3 length: 20 residues. CDR3 sequence (DNA): TGTGCCACCAGCAGTTTTTCTACGTGGCGGGAGTCGACTGGGGCCAACGTCCTGACTTTC. Its translation is CATSSFSTWRESTGANVLTF.

The J gene is TRBJ2-1, the V gene TRBV27, with a tentative D call TRBD2 (5 bases). Trimming pared 3 bases from V and 6 bases from J, leaving 9 bases between. CDR1 and CDR2 (germline): MNHEY, SMNVEV (reference sequence). The CDR3 has 13 residues. Here the CDR3 DNA reads TGTGCCAGCAGTTTTGAGGGTACCAATGAGCAGTTCTTC. Translating gives CASSFEGTNEQFF.

The V and J genes are TRBV29-1 and TRBJ1-2; 8 bases are shared with TRBD1. J gave up 8 bases and V 6 bases, and 8 bases lay outside the gene matches. CDR3 size: 12 residues. Germline V CDR1 and CDR2: SQVTM, ANQGSEA. CDR3 nucleotide sequence: TGCAGCGTCCCCGGGACAGGAGGAGGCTACACCTTC. Amino acids: CSVPGTGGGYTF. Drawing the rest from reference TRBV29-1 and TRBJ1-2, the complete variable domain is SAVISQKPSRDICQRGTSLTIQCQVDSQVTMMFWYRQQPGQSLTLIATANQGSEATYESGFVIDKFPISRPNLTFSTLTVSNMSPEDSSIYLCSVPGTGGGYTFGSGTRLTVV.

J is TRBJ2-5 and V is TRBV27; no firm D call. Trimming removed 4 bases at V and 5 bases at J, with 11 bases between. This CDR3 is 13 amino acids long. Germline V gene sequence: CDR1 MNHEY, CDR2 SMNVEV (reference sequence). This chain's CDR3 is CASSSPARETQYF. CDR3 nucleotides: TGTGCCAGCAGTTCCCCAGCCAGGGAGACCCAGTACTTC.

V gene TRBV6-6 combines with J gene TRBJ1-5; D is ambiguous. The CDR3 has 13 residues. Trimming pared 4 bases from V and 7 bases from J, leaving 11 bases between. CDR1 and CDR2 (germline): MNHNY, SVGAGI (reference sequence). In DNA, the CDR3 is TGTGCCAGCAGTTCCCAAGACGGGCAGCCCCAGCATTTT. Its translation: CASSSQDGQPQHF.

The V gene is TRBV9, the J gene TRBJ1-4; 8 nucleotides match TRBD1. Losses at the gene ends were 3 bases for V and 7 bases for J; bases not matched to a gene: 8. CDR3 length equals 15 residues. The germline CDR1 and CDR2 sequences are SGDLS and YYNGEE. In DNA, the CDR3 is TGTGCCAGCAGCGAGGCCGGGACAGGTAGTGAAAAACTGTTTTTT. Its translation is CASSEAGTGSEKLFF. Looking up the rest from reference TRBV9 and TRBJ1-4 gives the full variable domain: DSGVTQTPKHLITATGQRVTLRCSPRSGDLSVYWYQQSLDQGLQFLIQYYNGEERAKGNILERFSAQQFPDLHSELNLSSLELGDSALYFCASSEAGTGSEKLFFGSGTQLSVL.

A few counts support this clone. The chain recombines TRBV6-5 with TRBJ2-7; 9 nucleotides agree with TRBD1. J was trimmed by 4 bases and V by 0 bases; bases with no gene match: 7. The CDR3 is made up of 16 amino acids. CDR1 MNHEY and CDR2 SVGAGI come from the germline V gene. In DNA, the CDR3 is TGTGCCAGCAGTTACTCATGGGACAGGGATAGATACGAGCAGTACTTC. Its protein product is CASSYSWDRDRYEQYF.

In DNA form, the CDR3 reads TGTGCCAGTAAGGCGGGAAACACCGGGGAGCTGTTTTTT. Its translation is CASKAGNTGELFF. V gene TRBV19 combines with J gene TRBJ2-2; possible D gene TRBD2, 6 bases. V shed 7 bases and J shed 2 bases, with 8 bases lying between them. The V gene's germline CDR1 is LNHDA and CDR2 SQIVND (reference sequence). This CDR3 region has 13 residues.

The rearrangement links TRBV6-1 to TRBJ1-2, with D perhaps matching TRBD1 (6 bases). Germline assignment: CDR1 MNHNS and CDR2 SASEGT. The V gene lost 1 base and the J gene lost 8 bases, with 11 bases spanning the gap. This CDR3 region has 13 residues. Here the CDR3 reads CASSEVETGGYTF. Written as DNA, the CDR3 is TGTGCCAGCAGTGAAGTAGAGACAGGAGGCTACACCTTC.

The rearrangement links TRBV11-2 to TRBJ2-7; D possibly corresponds to TRBD2 (5 bases). The CDR3 consists of 14 residues. Between the trimmed V and J ends, which lost 0 bases and 4 bases, there was a span of 10 bases. The germline V gene encodes CDR1 SGHAT and CDR2 FQNNGV. CDR3: CASSLEDGGYEQYF. The CDR3 DNA is TGTGCCAGCAGCTTAGAAGATGGCGGGTACGAGCAGTACTTC. The full variable domain, completed using reference TRBV11-2 and TRBJ2-7, is EAGVAQSPRYKIIEKRQSVAFWCNPISGHATLYWYQQILGQGPKLLIQFQNNGVVDDSQLPKDRFSAERLKGVDSTLKIQPAKLEDSAVYLCASSLEDGGYEQYFGPGTRLTVT.

This rearrangement joins TRBV2 to TRBJ2-1; weak D call: TRBD1 (6 bases). Germline CDR1 reads SNHLY; CDR2 reads FYNNEI. V gave up 5 bases and J gave up 9 bases, with 17 bases separating them. The CDR3 runs 14 residues. This CDR3 is CASSPLSTGREQFF. As DNA, the CDR3 is TGTGCCAGCAGTCCCCTTTCGACAGGACGTGAGCAGTTCTTC.

The chain employs TRBV5-4 and TRBJ2-7, with 9 bases lining up with TRBD2. The V and J ends lost 0 bases and 3 bases, in that order; junction bases with no gene match: 4. Germline V gene data show CDR1 as SGHNT and CDR2 as YYREEE (reference sequence). The CDR3 contains 15 residues. CDR3 amino acids: CASSLGIAGVYEQYF. The CDR3 DNA is TGTGCCAGCAGCTTGGGTATAGCGGGAGTCTACGAGCAGTACTTC.

The chain employs TRBV5-1 and TRBJ1-1, with D perhaps TRBD1 (6 bases). V lost 2 bases, J lost 5 bases, and 16 bases lay in between. CDR3 length equals 15 residues. Germline V lookup: CDR1 SGHRS, CDR2 YFSETQ. The CDR3 here is CASSFTPGEGTEAFF. The CDR3 DNA reads TGCGCCAGCAGCTTTACCCCAGGGGAAGGGACTGAAGCTTTCTTT. The whole variable domain, filled in from reference TRBV5-1 and TRBJ1-1, reads KAGVTQTPRYLIKTRGQQVTLSCSPISGHRSVSWYQQTPGQGLQFLFEYFSETQRNKGNFPGRFSGRQFSNSRSEMNVSTLELGDSALYLCASSFTPGEGTEAFFGQGTRLTVV.

V gene TRBV27 combines with J gene TRBJ2-2, with D unresolved. Germline V CDR1 and CDR2: MNHEY, SMNVEV (reference sequence). The CDR3 runs 15 residues. Trimming pared 2 bases from V and 0 bases from J, leaving 7 bases between. DNA for the CDR3: TGTGCCAGCAGTTTAAACGGAGCGAACACCGGGGAGCTGTTTTTT. Its translation: CASSLNGANTGELFF.

The chain combines TRBV29-1 with TRBJ1-2, with TRBD1 matching over 8 bases. Germline CDR1 reads SQVTM; CDR2 reads ANQGSEA. Trimming cost V 4 bases and J 8 bases; bases outside gene matches: 9. The length of the CDR3 is 13 residues. In DNA form, the CDR3 reads TGCAGCGTTGCATCAGGGGGCATCTCAGGCTACACCTTC. This sequence encodes CSVASGGISGYTF.

J is TRBJ1-2 and V is TRBV19, with D hard to call. The CDR3 loop spans 13 amino acids. CDR1 LNHDA and CDR2 SQIVND come from the germline V gene (reference sequence). V lost 7 bases, J lost 4 bases, and 13 bases lay in between. CDR3 nucleotides: TGTGCCAGTACCCCCTCAGCAGGCTATGGCTACACCTTC. This codes for CASTPSAGYGYTF.

The chain has TRBV6-1 and TRBJ1-2; D is unresolved. V was pared by 11 bases and J by 4 bases, with 14 bases between. The germline CDR1 and CDR2 sequences are MNHNS and SASEGT. This CDR3 has 12 residues. The CDR3 spells CAAQTPGYGYTF. DNA of the CDR3: TGTGCCGCTCAGACTCCGGGCTATGGCTACACCTTC.

Written as DNA, the CDR3 is TGCAGCGGGGCAACCAACTCCTACGAGCAGTACTTC. Translating it yields CSGATNSYEQYF. The V gene is TRBV29-1, the J gene TRBJ2-7; D is unresolved. This CDR3 region has 12 residues. V dropped 7 bases and J dropped 0 bases, with 10 bases sitting between them. CDR1 and CDR2 (germline): SQVTM, ANQGSEA.

This chain joins TRBV5-1 and TRBJ2-1; 7 nucleotides align to TRBD1. Germline V gene sequence: CDR1 SGHRS, CDR2 YFSETQ. This CDR3 comprises 15 residues. V dropped 0 bases and J dropped 7; count of bases not matched to a gene: 7. CDR3 residues: CASSLGEGAVNEQFF. The DNA for the CDR3 is TGCGCCAGCAGCTTGGGAGAGGGGGCTGTGAATGAGCAGTTCTTC.

This clone was detected only once. The rearrangement uses TRBV5-5 and TRBJ2-7; TRBD2 might be the D (5 bases). The CDR3 length is 14 residues. V lost 4 bases to trimming and J lost 3 bases, with 14 bases between them. The germline CDR1 and CDR2 sequences are SGHKS and YYEKEE (reference sequence). The CDR3 DNA follows: TGTGCCAGCAGCGTATGGGAGTGGGACTACGAGCAGTACTTC. Protein product: CASSVWEWDYEQYF.

J is TRBJ1-1 and V is TRBV10-2; a weak D match, TRBD1 (5 bases). The V end lost 3 bases, the J end lost 8 bases, and 22 bases lay between the germline ends. This CDR3 spans 16 amino acids. CDR1 and CDR2 (germline): WSHSY, SAAADI. CDR3 sequence reads: CASSERGRPETPEAFF. The CDR3 DNA is TGCGCCAGCAGTGAAAGGGGCCGCCCAGAAACGCCCGAAGCTTTCTTT.

This sequence joins TRBV19 and TRBJ2-5; D remains ambiguous. The CDR3 loop spans 14 amino acids. V was trimmed by 7 bases and J by 4 bases, leaving 16 bases between them. The germline CDR1 and CDR2 sequences are LNHDA and SQIVND (reference sequence). The CDR3 coding sequence is TGTGCCAGTAAAATTGGGCCCCCCTCAGAGACCCAGTACTTC. It yields the protein CASKIGPPSETQYF.

V is TRBV11-2 and J is TRBJ1-1; D call uncertain. This CDR3 contains 14 residues. The germline V and J ends were trimmed by 3 bases and 1 base, with 9 bases remaining between them. CDR1 is SGHAT, CDR2 FQNNGV, per germline. CDR3 amino acids: CASSLTSGNTEAFF. The CDR3 DNA is TGTGCCAGCAGCTTGACCTCGGGGAACACTGAAGCTTTCTTT.

CDR3 DNA sequence: TGCGCCAGCAGCGGACAGGGAGAGGCTGAAGCTTTCTTT. This sequence encodes CASSGQGEAEAFF. This chain joins TRBV4-1 and TRBJ1-1; TRBD1 aligns across 8 bases. CDR3 length equals 13 residues. The J segment lost 6 bases and the V segment lost 5 bases, leaving 5 bases of the junction unmatched. Germline assignment: CDR1 MGHRA and CDR2 YSYEKL.